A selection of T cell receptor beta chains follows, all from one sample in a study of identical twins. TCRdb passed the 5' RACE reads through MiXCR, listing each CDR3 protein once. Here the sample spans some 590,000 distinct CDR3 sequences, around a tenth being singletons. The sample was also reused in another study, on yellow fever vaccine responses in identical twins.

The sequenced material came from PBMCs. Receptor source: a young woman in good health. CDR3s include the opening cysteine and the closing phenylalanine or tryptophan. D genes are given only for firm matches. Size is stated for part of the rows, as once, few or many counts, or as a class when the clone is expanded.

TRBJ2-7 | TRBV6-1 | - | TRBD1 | TGTGCCAGCAGTGTCCGGGACAGAGCCTACGAGCAGTACTTC | CASSVRDRAYEQYF
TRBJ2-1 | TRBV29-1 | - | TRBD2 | TGCAGCGTTGAAGGGCTAGCGGGTGGGAGCTCCTACAATGAGCAGTTCTTC | CSVEGLAGGSSYNEQFF
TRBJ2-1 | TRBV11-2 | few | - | TGTGCCAGCAGCTCACAGGCCCCGATAGTATACAATGAGCAGTTCTTC | CASSSQAPIVYNEQFF
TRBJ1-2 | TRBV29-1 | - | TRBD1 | TGCAGCGTTTGGACAGGAATTAACTATGGCTACACCTTC | CSVWTGINYGYTF
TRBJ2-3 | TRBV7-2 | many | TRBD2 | TGTGCCAGCAGCAATTCGGGGGGGACGCAGTATTTT | CASSNSGGTQYF
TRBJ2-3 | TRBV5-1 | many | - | TGCGCCAGCAGACGGGGAAGCACAGATACGCAGTATTTT | CASRRGSTDTQYF
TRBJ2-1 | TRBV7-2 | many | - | TGTGCCAGCAGCCGGGTCTACAATGAGCAGTTCTTC | CASSRVYNEQFF
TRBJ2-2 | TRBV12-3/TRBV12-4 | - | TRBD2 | TGTGCCATCAGGACTAGCGGGAGGACCGGGGAGCTGTTTTTT | CAIRTSGRTGELFF
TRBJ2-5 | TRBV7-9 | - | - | TGTGCCAGCAGCAGACAGGTTTTCCCCCTAAAAGAGACCCAGTACTTC | CASSRQVFPLKETQYF
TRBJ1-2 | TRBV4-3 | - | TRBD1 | TGCGCCAGCAGCCAAGGGGACGACAGGGGCCCCGGAAACTATGGCTACACCTTC | CASSQGDDRGPGNYGYTF
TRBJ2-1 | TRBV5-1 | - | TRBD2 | TGCGCCAGCATCCTTGGGTCGGGGGGGTCCTACAATGAGCAGTTCTTC | CASILGSGGSYNEQFF
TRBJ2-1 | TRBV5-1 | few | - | TGCGCCAGCAGCCCCGACGGTAGGTCCATTAGGTGGGATGAGCAGTTCTTC | CASSPDGRSIRWDEQFF
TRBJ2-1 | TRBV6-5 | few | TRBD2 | TGTGCCAGCAGTTACTCGACCACCGTGACTAGCGGGAACTACAATGAGCAGTTCTTC | CASSYSTTVTSGNYNEQFF
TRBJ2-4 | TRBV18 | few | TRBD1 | TGTGCCAGCTCACCACCGGACAGGGGTGAAAGCATTCAGTACTTC | CASSPPDRGESIQYF
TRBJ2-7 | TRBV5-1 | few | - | TGCGCCAGCAGAGTAGGGGGGAACTCCTACGAGCAGTACTTC | CASRVGGNSYEQYF
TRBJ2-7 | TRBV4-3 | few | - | TGCGCCAGCAGCCAGGCCACAAGGGGAGGCGAGCAGTACTTC | CASSQATRGGEQYF
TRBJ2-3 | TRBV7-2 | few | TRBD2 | TGTGCCAGCAGCTTAGGGCCCTTGGGACTAGCGGGACCAGATACGCAGTATTTT | CASSLGPLGLAGPDTQYF
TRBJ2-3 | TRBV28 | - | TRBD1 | TGTGCCAGCACCAGACAGGGGGCATTGTCAGATACGCAGTATTTT | CASTRQGALSDTQYF
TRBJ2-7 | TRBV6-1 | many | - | TGTGCCAGCAGAGCCAGGGGGGGGTCCGCTTTCTACGAGCAGTACTTC | CASRARGGSAFYEQYF
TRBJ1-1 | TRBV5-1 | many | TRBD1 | TGCGCCAGCAGCTATACAGGGGCTCCGAACACTGAAGCTTTCTTT | CASSYTGAPNTEAFF
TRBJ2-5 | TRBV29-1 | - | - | TGCAGCGTTGCGCCGGGAGAGACCCAGTACTTC | CSVAPGETQYF
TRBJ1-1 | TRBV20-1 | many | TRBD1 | TGCAGTGCTGGGACAGGGGAAGCTTTCTTT | CSAGTGEAFF
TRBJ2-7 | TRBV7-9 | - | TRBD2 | TGTGCCAGCAGCTTAGTGCGGGAGTGGTCCTACGAGCAGTACTTC | CASSLVREWSYEQYF
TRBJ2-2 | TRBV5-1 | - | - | TGCGCCAGCAGCTTGTCGGAGGGACACGGGGAGCTGTTTTTT | CASSLSEGHGELFF
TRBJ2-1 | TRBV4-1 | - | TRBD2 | TGCGCCAGCAGCCCCCTCCTAGCGGGACTACTACAGTTCTTC | CASSPLLAGLLQFF
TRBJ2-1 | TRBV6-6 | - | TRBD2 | TGTGCCAGTACTAGCGGGGACAACAATGAGCAGTTCTTC | CASTSGDNNEQFF
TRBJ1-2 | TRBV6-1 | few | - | TGTGCCAGCACTCCGGGGAGAAACTATGGCTACACCTTC | CASTPGRNYGYTF